Listed below are T cell receptor beta chains from one sample, sequenced in a study of early T cells in non-severe SARS-CoV-2 infection. MiXCR was run by TCRdb on the 5' RACE reads, yielding one entry per CDR3 protein. The sample carries 60,000 to 75,000 distinct CDR3 sequences, about 10% recorded once. The sequencing here drew on whole blood, taken at baseline. Every receptor here comes from an adult who was a healthcare worker with PCR-confirmed SARS-CoV-2 infection or an uninfected control (not recorded which). The CDR3 runs from the conserved cysteine through the conserved F or W. Fields, in order: J gene, V gene, clone size, D gene, CDR3 protein, CDR3 DNA. The D gene is left open where the match is weak. Clone size, where shown, is once, few, many, or a class for clones that have expanded.

j_gene: TRBJ1-2; v_gene: TRBV9; abundance: few; d_gene: .; CDR3aa: CASSVAGEGYGYTF; CDR3nt: TGTGCCAGCAGCGTAGCAGGGGAAGGCTATGGCTACACCTTC
j_gene: TRBJ1-2; v_gene: TRBV12-5; abundance: .; d_gene: .; CDR3aa: CASGLEGMSYTF; CDR3nt: TGTGCTAGTGGTTTGGAGGGAATGAGCTACACCTTC
j_gene: TRBJ2-7; v_gene: TRBV5-1; abundance: few; d_gene: .; CDR3aa: CASSLSGLHEQYF; CDR3nt: TGCGCCAGCAGCTTGAGTGGTCTGCACGAGCAGTACTTC
j_gene: TRBJ1-5; v_gene: TRBV6-6; abundance: .; d_gene: TRBD1; CDR3aa: CASKGQGKDNQPQHF; CDR3nt: TGTGCCAGCAAAGGACAGGGGAAGGATAATCAGCCCCAGCATTTC
j_gene: TRBJ2-2; v_gene: TRBV6-5; abundance: few; d_gene: TRBD2; CDR3aa: CASSYGLAGGNTGELFF; CDR3nt: TGTGCCAGCAGTTACGGACTAGCGGGGGGTAACACCGGGGAGCTGTTTTTT
j_gene: TRBJ2-6; v_gene: TRBV29-1; abundance: .; d_gene: .; CDR3aa: CSVERGSGANVLTF; CDR3nt: TGCAGCGTTGAACGTGGGTCCGGGGCCAACGTCCTGACTTTC
j_gene: TRBJ2-7; v_gene: TRBV27; abundance: few; d_gene: .; CDR3aa: CASSLVGSALSYEQYF; CDR3nt: TGTGCCAGCAGTTTAGTTGGGAGCGCCCTCTCCTACGAGCAGTACTTC
j_gene: TRBJ2-5; v_gene: TRBV6-5; abundance: many; d_gene: .; CDR3aa: CASSYSYTSQETQYF; CDR3nt: TGTGCCAGCAGTTACTCGTATACTTCTCAAGAGACCCAGTACTTC
j_gene: TRBJ2-2; v_gene: TRBV29-1; abundance: .; d_gene: TRBD1; CDR3aa: CSVRQGNTGELFF; CDR3nt: TGCAGCGTGAGACAGGGTAACACCGGGGAGCTGTTTTTT
j_gene: TRBJ2-7; v_gene: TRBV4-1; abundance: .; d_gene: TRBD2; CDR3aa: CASSLLAGGVYEQYF; CDR3nt: TGCGCCAGCAGTCTTTTAGCGGGGGGGGTCTACGAGCAGTACTTC
j_gene: TRBJ2-5; v_gene: TRBV6-5; abundance: .; d_gene: .; CDR3aa: CASSLQSGETQYF; CDR3nt: TGTGCCAGCAGTTTGCAGAGTGGGGAGACCCAGTACTTC
j_gene: TRBJ2-7; v_gene: TRBV6-5; abundance: .; d_gene: TRBD2; CDR3aa: CASSYSFSGRYEQYF; CDR3nt: TGTGCCAGCAGTTACTCGTTTTCCGGGAGGTACGAGCAGTACTTC
j_gene: TRBJ1-6; v_gene: TRBV3-1; abundance: .; d_gene: .; CDR3aa: CASSQGVRSPLHF; CDR3nt: TGTGCCAGCAGCCAAGGGGTGCGGTCACCCCTCCACTTT
j_gene: TRBJ2-3; v_gene: TRBV9; abundance: many; d_gene: .; CDR3aa: CASSVYLAGSTDTQYF; CDR3nt: TGTGCCAGCAGCGTATATCTGGCGGGTTCCACAGATACGCAGTATTTT
j_gene: TRBJ1-3; v_gene: TRBV12-3/TRBV12-4; abundance: .; d_gene: .; CDR3aa: CASSPQDTGNTIYF; CDR3nt: TGTGCCAGCAGTCCCCAGGACACGGGAAACACCATATATTTT
j_gene: TRBJ2-7; v_gene: TRBV4-3; abundance: few; d_gene: TRBD1; CDR3aa: CASSPYQGQGADEQYF; CDR3nt: TGCGCCAGCAGCCCGTACCAGGGACAGGGGGCCGACGAGCAGTACTTC
j_gene: TRBJ2-3; v_gene: TRBV20-1; abundance: .; d_gene: TRBD2; CDR3aa: CSARIAGGRSDTQYF; CDR3nt: TGCAGTGCTAGAATAGCGGGTGGTCGCTCAGATACGCAGTATTTT
j_gene: TRBJ1-2; v_gene: TRBV18; abundance: many; d_gene: TRBD1; CDR3aa: CASSPKPGTGDGYTF; CDR3nt: TGTGCCAGCTCACCCAAACCCGGGACAGGGGATGGCTACACCTTC
j_gene: TRBJ2-5; v_gene: TRBV27; abundance: many; d_gene: .; CDR3aa: CASSSQETQYF; CDR3nt: TGTGCCAGCAGTTCTCAAGAGACCCAGTACTTC
j_gene: TRBJ2-3; v_gene: TRBV6-1; abundance: many; d_gene: .; CDR3aa: CASSILAGSTDTQYF; CDR3nt: TGTGCCAGCAGTATCCTTGCAGGTAGCACAGATACGCAGTATTTT
j_gene: TRBJ1-6; v_gene: TRBV7-9; abundance: many; d_gene: .; CDR3aa: CASSSTDRNSPLHF; CDR3nt: TGTGCCAGCAGCAGCACGGACAGAAATTCACCCCTCCACTTT
j_gene: TRBJ1-1; v_gene: TRBV18; abundance: few; d_gene: .; CDR3aa: CASSPGVNTEAFF; CDR3nt: TGTGCCAGCTCACCAGGGGTCAACACTGAAGCTTTCTTT
j_gene: TRBJ2-3; v_gene: TRBV5-1; abundance: .; d_gene: TRBD2; CDR3aa: CASSSIGLAGNTDTQYF; CDR3nt: TGCGCCAGCAGCTCAATAGGACTAGCGGGAAATACAGATACGCAGTATTTT
j_gene: TRBJ1-2; v_gene: TRBV3-1; abundance: few; d_gene: .; CDR3aa: CASSQDLGAFSSGYTF; CDR3nt: TGTGCCAGCAGCCAGGACCTAGGGGCCTTCTCCTCTGGCTACACCTTC
j_gene: TRBJ1-4; v_gene: TRBV19; abundance: .; d_gene: .; CDR3aa: CASTEVEKLFF; CDR3nt: TGTGCCAGTACCGAGGTTGAAAAACTGTTTTTT
j_gene: TRBJ2-5; v_gene: TRBV20-1; abundance: .; d_gene: .; CDR3aa: CSASGWETQYF; CDR3nt: TGCAGTGCTAGCGGCTGGGAGACCCAGTACTTC
j_gene: TRBJ1-1; v_gene: TRBV11-1; abundance: .; d_gene: .; CDR3aa: CASLGRGFNTEAFF; CDR3nt: TGTGCCAGCCTCGGTCGGGGATTCAACACTGAAGCTTTCTTT
j_gene: TRBJ2-3; v_gene: TRBV2; abundance: .; d_gene: .; CDR3aa: CAIKGHITDTQYF; CDR3nt: TGTGCCATTAAGGGCCACATCACAGATACGCAGTATTTT
j_gene: TRBJ2-1; v_gene: TRBV27; abundance: few; d_gene: TRBD2; CDR3aa: CASRLAVSYNEQFF; CDR3nt: TGTGCCAGCAGACTAGCGGTCTCCTACAATGAGCAGTTCTTC
j_gene: TRBJ2-1; v_gene: TRBV24-1; abundance: .; d_gene: TRBD1; CDR3aa: CATSVQGANEQFF; CDR3nt: TGTGCCACCAGTGTACAGGGGGCGAATGAGCAGTTCTTC
j_gene: TRBJ2-5; v_gene: TRBV5-1; abundance: few; d_gene: TRBD1; CDR3aa: CASADRQGRWETQYF; CDR3nt: TGCGCCAGCGCCGATCGACAGGGCCGATGGGAGACCCAGTACTTC